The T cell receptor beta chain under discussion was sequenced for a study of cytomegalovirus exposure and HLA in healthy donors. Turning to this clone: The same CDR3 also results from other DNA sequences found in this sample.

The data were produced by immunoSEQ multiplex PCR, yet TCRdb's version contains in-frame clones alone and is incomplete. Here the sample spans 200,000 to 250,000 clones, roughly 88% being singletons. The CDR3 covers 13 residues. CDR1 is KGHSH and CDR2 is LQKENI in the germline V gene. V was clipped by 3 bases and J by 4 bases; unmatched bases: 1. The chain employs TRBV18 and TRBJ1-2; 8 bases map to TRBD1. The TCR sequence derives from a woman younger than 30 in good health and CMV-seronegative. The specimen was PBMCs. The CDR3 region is CASSPGQGYGYTF. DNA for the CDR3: TGTGCCAGCTCACCCGGACAGGGCTATGGCTACACCTTC.